These 25 T cell receptor beta chains were sequenced from one sample in a study of shared clonotypes between healthy human individuals. Sequencing used immunoSEQ multiplex PCR; TCRdb keeps in-frame clones, though not all of them. The repertoire has some 2 million clones, around 95% of them found once; the top ten carry 0.1% to 0.15%. Sequencing used naive CD4+ T cells sorted from blood. Stated subset: CD45RA+ positively selected. All receptors derive from a man aged 18-30 years in good health.

The CDR3 loop reads CASSYQGASTDTQYF. CDR3 nucleotide sequence: TGTGCCAGCAGCTACCAGGGGGCTAGCACAGATACGCAGTATTTT. The V call is TRBV14, the J call TRBJ2-3; 8 bases are shared with TRBD1. Unmatched junction bases numbered 4, after V lost 5 bases and J lost 0 bases. This CDR3 is built from 15 residues. Germline values: CDR1 SGHDN, CDR2 FVKESK.

The rearrangement uses TRBV7-2 and TRBJ2-1, with 10 bases lining up with TRBD2. This CDR3 has 15 residues. V dropped 7 bases and J dropped 3; count of bases not matched to a gene: 6. Looked up from germline, CDR1 is SGHTA and CDR2 is FQGNSA. The CDR3 sequence: CASTDTSGIYNEQFF. In DNA, the CDR3 is TGTGCCAGCACCGATACTAGCGGGATCTACAATGAGCAGTTCTTC. Based on the CDR3 plus reference TRBV7-2 and TRBJ2-1, the full variable domain is GAGVSQSPSNKVTEKGKDVELRCDPISGHTALYWYRQSLGQGLEFLIYFQGNSAPDKSGLPSDRFSAERTGGSVSTLTIQRTQQEDSAVYLCASTDTSGIYNEQFFGPGTRLTVL.

This chain uses TRBV27 with TRBJ1-1, with 7 bases identical to TRBD1. The germline V gene encodes CDR1 MNHEY and CDR2 SMNVEV (reference sequence). The trim removed 5 bases at V and 5 bases at J, leaving 5 bases unmatched. CDR3 size: 13 residues. The CDR3 loop reads CASSGTEVTEAFF. DNA of the CDR3: TGTGCCAGCAGTGGGACAGAGGTGACTGAAGCTTTCTTT.

Of note for this clone: This specimen includes other DNA sequences encoding the same CDR3. The rearrangement uses TRBV5-4 and TRBJ1-1; TRBD1 might be the D (6 bases). In germline, CDR1 is SGHNT, CDR2 YYREEE (reference sequence). The CDR3 has 13 residues. The ends were cut back, 0 bases at V and 5 bases at J, with 8 bases in the middle. CDR3 region: CASSLGQATEAFF. The CDR3 nucleotides read TGTGCCAGCAGCTTGGGACAGGCAACTGAAGCTTTCTTT.

The rearrangement links TRBV7-2 to TRBJ2-7; D is ambiguous. The germline V gene has CDR1 SGHTA and CDR2 FQGNSA. CDR3 size: 15 residues. V was trimmed by 3 bases and J by 2 bases, leaving 14 bases between them. The CDR3 nucleotides are TGTGCCAGCAGCTTGTTTCCAGGAATGCCCTACGAGCAGTACTTC. It is translated as CASSLFPGMPYEQYF.

V is TRBV7-9 and J is TRBJ2-1; 12 positions match TRBD2. V was pared by 8 bases and J by 5 bases, with 10 bases of the junction left unmatched. There are 16 residues in the CDR3. Germline V gene sequence: CDR1 SEHNR, CDR2 FQNEAQ (reference sequence). CDR3 coding DNA: TGTGCCAGCTGGGGGCTAGCGGGAGGGCAGGACAATGAGCAGTTCTTC. It is translated as CASWGLAGGQDNEQFF.

The CDR3: CASSPTGLGRSTQYF. The CDR3 DNA reads TGTGCCAGCAGTCCCACGGGACTAGGAAGGAGTACCCAGTACTTC. The rearrangement joins TRBV27 to TRBJ2-5; the match to TRBD2 covers 8 bases. This CDR3 spans 15 amino acids. Trimming cost V 5 bases and J 8 bases; bases outside gene matches: 13. Germline CDR1 is MNHEY and CDR2 is SMNVEV (reference sequence).

Only a few counts were recorded for this clone. This chain connects TRBV5-4 to TRBJ1-4; TRBD1 is a possible D gene (6 bases). With 4 bases removed from V and 6 bases from J, the gap between germline ends came to 16 bases. CDR3 size: 15 residues. Germline V gives CDR1 SGHNT, CDR2 YYREEE (reference sequence). This chain's CDR3 is CASSRAGVIDEKLFF. In DNA, the CDR3 is TGTGCCAGCAGCCGGGCAGGGGTAATTGATGAAAAACTGTTTTTT.

The rearrangement uses TRBV6-5 and TRBJ2-7; TRBD1 matches at 10 bases. CDR3 length: 15 amino acids. V was pared by 3 bases and J by 3 bases, with 5 bases of the junction left unmatched. Germline assignment: CDR1 MNHEY and CDR2 SVGAGI. CDR3 protein: CASSYRGTGVYEQYF. CDR3 bases: TGTGCCAGCAGTTATCGGGGGACAGGGGTCTACGAGCAGTACTTC.

This clone was picked up one time. The CDR3 DNA sequence: TGTGCCAGCAGCTTATTCGGCGTAGGTGGAGCTTTCTTT. Translated, it gives CASSLFGVGGAFF. The chain recombines TRBV11-2 with TRBJ1-1; no clear D. The CDR3 sequence is 13 residues long. Germline V gene sequence: CDR1 SGHAT, CDR2 FQNNGV. Trimming stripped 2 bases from V and 10 bases from J, with 14 bases between.

CDR3 bases: TGTGCCAGCAGAAAACAGGGGTCCTACGAGCAGTACTTC. Amino acid sequence: CASRKQGSYEQYF. This chain uses TRBV6-5 with TRBJ2-7; 7 positions agree with TRBD1. This CDR3 is built from 13 residues. V lost 6 bases, J lost 1 base, and 3 bases stayed unmatched. CDR1 and CDR2 from the germline V gene are MNHEY and SVGAGI.

CDR3 DNA sequence: TGTGCCAGTAGCCGTGGGCAGGGATTCAATCAGCCCCAGCATTTT. Its translation is CASSRGQGFNQPQHF. The chain joins TRBV19 to TRBJ1-5, with D tentatively TRBD1 (5 bases). The CDR3 has 15 amino acids. The V gene lost 6 bases and the J gene lost 3 bases, with 15 bases spanning the gap. CDR1 is LNHDA, CDR2 SQIVND, per germline (reference sequence).

The J gene is TRBJ2-7, the V gene TRBV9; 12 bases are a match to TRBD1. The ends lost 4 bases at V and 6 bases at J; junction bases unmatched: 5. The CDR3 totals 14 residues. CDR1 and CDR2 (germline): SGDLS, YYNGEE. As DNA, the CDR3 is TGTGCCAGCAGCTCGGGACAGGGGGCAGGCGAGCAGTACTTC. It yields the protein CASSSGQGAGEQYF.

The CDR3 region has the DNA TGTGCCAGCAGCGGGGCCGGGGGGAGCTCCTATAATTCACCCCTCCACTTT. Amino acids: CASSGAGGSSYNSPLHF. The rearrangement uses TRBV7-2 and TRBJ1-6, with D maybe TRBD1 (5 bases). Germline values: CDR1 SGHTA, CDR2 FQGNSA. Trimming removed 5 bases from V and 0 bases from J, with 14 bases in between. The CDR3 is 17 residues long.

This sequence joins TRBV2 and TRBJ2-1; TRBD1 matches at 7 bases. After removal of 6 bases from V and 4 bases from J, the junction contained 3 bases not matched to a gene. The CDR3 consists of 13 residues. The germline V gene has CDR1 SNHLY and CDR2 FYNNEI. In nucleotides, the CDR3 is TGTGCCAGCAGGGACAGGAATTACAATGAGCAGTTCTTC. It specifies CASRDRNYNEQFF.

The rearrangement links TRBV5-1 to TRBJ2-4; weak D call: TRBD2 (6 bases). The CDR3 extends over 15 amino acids. Germline V CDR1 and CDR2: SGHRS, YFSETQ. Trimming cost V 0 bases and J 2 bases, with 9 bases left between them. This CDR3 reads CASSLEGTSKNIQYF. CDR3 nucleotides: TGCGCCAGCAGCTTGGAGGGGACTTCCAAAAACATTCAGTACTTC.

The genes are TRBV28 and TRBJ2-7, with D unclear. Germline V CDR1 and CDR2: MDHEN, SYDVKM. The CDR3 is 12 residues long. The ends were cut back, 5 bases at V and 0 bases at J, with 5 bases in the middle. Here the CDR3 reads CASSTVSYEQYF. The CDR3 DNA reads TGTGCCAGCAGTACCGTCTCCTACGAGCAGTACTTC.

Only one count was recorded for this clone. This chain uses TRBV7-8 with TRBJ2-7; 7 nucleotides align to TRBD2. Germline CDR1 reads SGHVS; CDR2 reads FQNEAQ. This CDR3 region has 14 residues. Losses at the gene ends were 0 bases for V and 6 bases for J; bases not matched to a gene: 5. CDR3 nucleotides: TGTGCCAGCAGCTTAGCGGGAGGGCCCTCCGAGCAGTACTTC. Encoded protein: CASSLAGGPSEQYF.

CDR3 loop: CAISNPSAGRMYF. CDR3 sequence (DNA): TGTGCCATCAGTAACCCGTCGGCCGGTCGGATGTACTTC. The chain uses TRBV10-3 and TRBJ2-7; no definite D call. Germline V gene sequence: CDR1 ENHRY, CDR2 SYGVKD. The V end lost 5 bases, the J end lost 12 bases, and 20 bases lay between the germline ends. This CDR3 spans 13 amino acids.

This rearrangement joins TRBV6-6 to TRBJ2-7; no reliable D call. Trimming cost V 2 bases and J 0 bases, with 11 bases left between them. This CDR3 region has 15 residues. The germline V gene has CDR1 MNHNY and CDR2 SVGAGI (reference sequence). CDR3 protein: CASSYLRQSSYEQYF. DNA for the CDR3: TGTGCCAGCAGTTACCTTCGGCAGAGCTCCTACGAGCAGTACTTC.

Note on this clone: This sample includes further DNA sequences coding for the same CDR3. The chain couples TRBV29-1 to TRBJ1-3; no firm D call. With 2 bases removed from V and 0 bases from J, the gap between germline ends came to 2 bases. CDR1 is SQVTM and CDR2 is ANQGSEA in the germline V gene. This CDR3 region has 12 residues. This chain's CDR3 is CSVESSGNTIYF. The DNA for the CDR3 is TGCAGCGTTGAAAGCTCTGGAAACACCATATATTTT. Full variable domain (outside the CDR3, taken from reference TRBV29-1 and TRBJ1-3): SAVISQKPSRDICQRGTSLTIQCQVDSQVTMMFWYRQQPGQSLTLIATANQGSEATYESGFVIDKFPISRPNLTFSTLTVSNMSPEDSSIYLCSVESSGNTIYFGEGSWLTVV.

This chain connects TRBV5-6 to TRBJ1-1, with D possibly TRBD1 on 6 matching bases. Trimming pared 2 bases from V and 2 bases from J, leaving 13 bases between. The CDR3 covers 15 residues. Germline V gene data show CDR1 as SGHDT and CDR2 as YYEEEE. CDR3 in amino acids: CASSFLDRANTEAFF. CDR3 sequence (DNA): TGTGCCAGCAGCTTCCTGGACAGAGCTAACACTGAAGCTTTCTTT. Full variable domain (remainder filled in from reference TRBV5-6 and TRBJ1-1): DAGVTQSPTHLIKTRGQQVTLRCSPKSGHDTVSWYQQALGQGPQFIFQYYEEEERQRGNFPDRFSGHQFPNYSSELNVNALLLGDSALYLCASSFLDRANTEAFFGQGTRLTVV.

The J gene is TRBJ2-1, the V gene TRBV2; D is unclear. Germline V lookup: CDR1 SNHLY, CDR2 FYNNEI. This CDR3 contains 15 residues. V lost 4 bases and J 6 bases, leaving 16 bases between the germline ends. CDR3 amino acids: CASSGRAPRFNEQFF. CDR3 DNA: TGTGCCAGCAGTGGAAGAGCCCCCCGGTTCAATGAGCAGTTCTTC.

This sequence joins TRBV6-6 and TRBJ2-7; TRBD2 matches at 7 bases. The CDR3 is 13 residues long. Germline V CDR1 and CDR2: MNHNY, SVGAGI (reference sequence). Germline trimming cut 5 bases from V and 1 base from J; bases unmatched to any gene: 2. The CDR3 protein is CASSPGLSYEQYF. The DNA of the CDR3 is TGTGCCAGCAGTCCGGGACTATCCTACGAGCAGTACTTC.

V and J are TRBV30 and TRBJ1-5; tentatively, D is TRBD1 (5 bases). The CDR3 totals 14 residues. From germline, CDR1 is GTSNPN and CDR2 SVGIG (reference sequence). V shed 4 bases and J shed 0 bases, with 10 bases lying between them. CDR3 bases: TGTGCCTGGACGAGCGGGGGTAGCAATCAGCCCCAGCATTTT. As protein: CAWTSGGSNQPQHF. Supplemented by reference TRBV30 and TRBJ1-5, the full variable domain reads SQTIHQWPATLVQPVGSPLSLECTVEGTSNPNLYWYRQAAGRGLQLLFYSVGIGQISSEVPQNLSASRPQDRQFILSSKKLLLSDSGFYLCAWTSGGSNQPQHFGDGTRLSIL.